The T cell receptor beta chain described here comes from a study of early stage breast cancer tumors. Overall study: ER+/PR+/HER2- status applied to about 70% of the 16 invasive breast tumors. Around 9.8-fold was the mean read coverage per sample. Broader study findings: Tumors had roughly 2.5-fold higher T cell density than normal breast.

This clone occurred once. Its antigen is not known. The repertoire was sequenced with immunoSEQ multiplex PCR; TCRdb's copy has only in-frame clones and lacks some. The sample comprises under 14,000 clones, around 75% of which are singletons, and about 15% rests with the top ten. Deletions cut 10 bases from V and 3 bases from J, with 6 bases between. CDR1 MNHNS and CDR2 SASEGT come from the germline V gene. The CDR3 extends over 10 amino acids. Sequencing was done on a sample of breast tumor tissue. This chain connects TRBV6-1 to TRBJ1-1; no clear D. This sequence was found in a person aged 70 to 79 with breast cancer. The CDR3 nucleotides are TGTGCCACCCTCCACACTGAAGCTTTCTTT. It translates to CATLHTEAFF.